Below are 22 T cell receptor beta chains sequenced from a single sample in a study of memory CD4+ T cells and cytomegalovirus serostatus. The sort gate was single viable CD3+CD4+CD8-CD45RO+ cells for memory CD4+ T cells. Libraries were prepared by immunoSEQ multiplex PCR; TCRdb keeps only in-frame clonotypes and omits some of them. The sample records around 99,000 clones, roughly 80% being singletons. The sample was memory CD4+ T cells from blood. These receptors were taken from an adult in good health and CMV-seropositive.

For the CDR3, the DNA is TGTGCCAGCAGCCCGATTCGAAGGGGCCGACAGGGAAAACCCTACGAGCAGTACTTC. Amino acids: CASSPIRRGRQGKPYEQYF. The chain couples TRBV11-1 to TRBJ2-7; 7 bases align to TRBD1. Germline-derived CDR1 and CDR2 are SGHAT and FQDESV (reference sequence). The CDR3 sequence is 19 residues long. V was clipped by 5 bases and J by 2 bases; unmatched bases: 21. Together with reference TRBV11-1 and TRBJ2-7, the CDR3 gives the full variable domain: EAEVAQSPRYKITEKSQAVAFWCDPISGHATLYWYRQILGQGPELLVQFQDESVVDDSQLPKDRFSAERLKGVDSTLKIQPAELGDSAMYLCASSPIRRGRQGKPYEQYFGPGTRLTVT.

The chain carries TRBV10-3 and TRBJ2-5; 7 positions match TRBD2. Germline values: CDR1 ENHRY, CDR2 SYGVKD. V shed 8 bases, J shed 5 bases, and the junction held 8 bases outside the gene matches. The CDR3 has 13 residues. The chain's CDR3 is CAIGGRGLETQYF. The CDR3 DNA reads TGTGCCATCGGGGGGAGGGGCTTGGAGACCCAGTACTTC.

The genes are TRBV7-3 and TRBJ1-2; 7 bases match TRBD1. V shed 5 bases, J shed 4 bases, and the junction held 16 bases outside the gene matches. This CDR3 has 17 residues. The V gene's germline CDR1 is SGHTA and CDR2 FQGTGA. The CDR3 nucleotides read TGTGCCAGCAGCCCAAACGGACAGGCGACCAAGTCCTATGGCTACACCTTC. Residues: CASSPNGQATKSYGYTF.

The gene calls are TRBV7-9 and TRBJ1-2; D not certain. This CDR3 has 14 amino acids. V lost 4 bases and J lost 0, with 9 bases in between. Germline V gene lookup returns CDR1 SEHNR and CDR2 FQNEAQ (reference sequence). DNA of the CDR3: TGTGCCAGCAGCTACAGAGGTTCTAACTATGGCTACACCTTC. Translated, it gives CASSYRGSNYGYTF.

The chain joins TRBV5-6 to TRBJ2-5; 7 nucleotides agree with TRBD2. V lost 0 bases and J lost 5; bases outside the gene matches: 13. Germline lookup yields CDR1 SGHDT and CDR2 YYEEEE. The CDR3 extends over 17 amino acids. The CDR3 bases are TGTGCCAGCAGCTTGGCTAGCGGCGTGCCGTCCGGGGAGACCCAGTACTTC. Amino acids: CASSLASGVPSGETQYF.

The rearrangement uses TRBV7-9 and TRBJ2-1, with 9 bases that match TRBD2. The germline gives CDR1 SEHNR, CDR2 FQNEAQ (reference sequence). The CDR3 length is 18 residues. V shed 3 bases, J shed 8 bases, and the junction held 17 bases outside the gene matches. The CDR3 nucleotides are TGTGCCAGCAGCTTCAGGAGGCAGGCGGGAGGGCCAATGGATGAGCAGTTCTTC. Translated: CASSFRRQAGGPMDEQFF.

The J gene is TRBJ2-1, the V gene TRBV2, with D tentatively TRBD2 (6 bases). The ends were cut back, 10 bases at V and 3 bases at J, with 13 bases in the middle. In germline, CDR1 is SNHLY, CDR2 FYNNEI. The CDR3 is 13 residues long. The DNA of the CDR3 is TGTGCCACCTCCGGGGACTTCTACAATGAGCAGTTCTTC. This translates into CATSGDFYNEQFF.

V gene TRBV27 combines with J gene TRBJ2-1, with D uncertain. Germline V gene lookup returns CDR1 MNHEY and CDR2 SMNVEV (reference sequence). V lost 3 bases to trimming and J lost 7 bases, with 19 bases between them. The CDR3 has 16 residues. The DNA for the CDR3 is TGTGCCAGCAGTTTGATCGGCAACCCAATATCTAATGAGCAGTTCTTC. The encoded protein is CASSLIGNPISNEQFF.

This clone was seen more than once but under ten times. The V call is TRBV7-2, the J call TRBJ2-2; D is unclear. V lost 5 bases and J 3 bases, leaving 4 bases between the germline ends. Germline V gives CDR1 SGHTA, CDR2 FQGNSA. The CDR3 length is 12 residues. The CDR3: CASSDDTGELFF. CDR3 DNA: TGTGCCAGCAGCGATGACACCGGGGAGCTGTTTTTT.

The chain recombines TRBV6-1 with TRBJ1-3; no clear D. The CDR3 spans 14 residues. Germline values: CDR1 MNHNS, CDR2 SASEGT. With 1 base removed from V and 7 bases from J, the gap between germline ends came to 11 bases. CDR3 amino acids: CASSEGLQRNTIYF. CDR3 in DNA: TGTGCCAGCAGTGAAGGGCTCCAGAGGAACACCATATATTTT.

This clone appeared a single time. The rearrangement uses TRBV2 and TRBJ2-7, with 9 nucleotides matching TRBD1. J lost 5 bases, V lost 6 bases, and 11 bases had no gene match. The CDR3 covers 15 residues. Germline values: CDR1 SNHLY, CDR2 FYNNEI. The CDR3 coding sequence is TGTGCCAGCAGCCGAGTCGGGACAGGGATGAACGAGCAGTACTTC. This sequence encodes CASSRVGTGMNEQYF. Full variable domain (outside the CDR3, taken from reference TRBV2 and TRBJ2-7): EPEVTQTPSHQVTQMGQEVILRCVPISNHLYFYWYRQILGQKVEFLVSFYNNEISEKSEIFDDQFSVERPDGSNFTLKIRSTKLEDSAMYFCASSRVGTGMNEQYFGPGTRLTVT.

This chain connects TRBV7-2 to TRBJ1-2; possible D gene TRBD1, 6 bases. The CDR3 sequence is 14 residues long. The V gene lost 5 bases and the J gene lost 2 bases, with 12 bases spanning the gap. CDR1 is SGHTA, CDR2 FQGNSA, per germline. The CDR3 here is CASSPRGGNYGYTF. CDR3 DNA sequence: TGTGCCAGCAGCCCTAGGGGGGGCAACTATGGCTACACCTTC.

The chain combines TRBV28 with TRBJ1-2, with TRBD1 matching 7 bases. The CDR3 length is 15 residues. The germline CDR1 and CDR2 sequences are MDHEN and SYDVKM. V trimming: 5 bases; J trimming: 6 bases; junction bases outside the gene matches: 12. The DNA of the CDR3 is TGTGCCAGCAGTCCCTCCGACAGGGTTTGGAATGGCTACACCTTC. This sequence encodes CASSPSDRVWNGYTF.

The chain recombines TRBV6-5 with TRBJ2-7; D perhaps matches TRBD1 (5 bases). Germline CDR1 is MNHEY and CDR2 is SVGAGI. V lost 7 bases, J lost 4 bases, and 17 bases lay in between. The CDR3 sequence is 14 residues long. The CDR3 loop reads CASKASRDRYEQYF. The CDR3 bases are TGTGCCAGCAAGGCCTCCAGGGATAGGTACGAGCAGTACTTC.

The V and J genes are TRBV9 and TRBJ2-3; 7 positions agree with TRBD1. CDR1 and CDR2 (germline): SGDLS, YYNGEE. Trimming removed 3 bases from V and 4 bases from J; junction bases left unmatched: 2. The CDR3 spans 13 residues. The CDR3 sequence: CASSEQGPDTQYF. For the CDR3, the DNA is TGTGCCAGCAGCGAACAGGGGCCAGATACGCAGTATTTT.

The V call is TRBV27, the J call TRBJ2-4, with unresolved D. Germline loops: CDR1 MNHEY, CDR2 SMNVEV (reference sequence). The CDR3 totals 14 residues. V lost 1 base to trimming and J lost 8 bases, with 12 bases between them. CDR3 loop: CASSLLGNMDIQYF. The CDR3 nucleotides read TGTGCCAGCAGTTTATTGGGTAATATGGACATTCAGTACTTC.

The CDR3: CASSSGTVSNQPQHF. The CDR3 DNA reads TGTGCCAGCAGCTCCGGTACAGTTAGCAATCAGCCCCAGCATTTT. This rearrangement joins TRBV11-2 to TRBJ1-5, with unresolved D. CDR1 and CDR2 from the germline V gene are SGHAT and FQNNGV. The V end was cut by 4 bases, the J end by 0 bases, with 10 bases between. This CDR3 has 15 amino acids. The variable domain in full, completed from reference TRBV11-2 and TRBJ1-5, reads EAGVAQSPRYKIIEKRQSVAFWCNPISGHATLYWYQQILGQGPKLLIQFQNNGVVDDSQLPKDRFSAERLKGVDSTLKIQPAKLEDSAVYLCASSSGTVSNQPQHFGDGTRLSIL.

This clone appeared a few times. This chain links TRBV28 with TRBJ1-4; the match to TRBD1 covers 10 bases. The J segment lost 10 bases and the V segment lost 7 bases, leaving 9 bases of the junction unmatched. The CDR3 totals 14 residues. CDR1 is MDHEN, CDR2 SYDVKM, per germline. The CDR3 nucleotides are TGTGCCAGCACGCCGGGACAGGGGTTGGGAAAACTGTTTTTT. It codes for CASTPGQGLGKLFF.

The gene calls are TRBV27 and TRBJ1-2; D unclear. The ends were cut back, 3 bases at V and 1 base at J, with 9 bases in the middle. The germline V gene has CDR1 MNHEY and CDR2 SMNVEV (reference sequence). This CDR3 is built from 14 residues. The DNA of the CDR3 is TGTGCCAGCAGTTTTCGGCGGCGTAACTATGGCTACACCTTC. Translated, it gives CASSFRRRNYGYTF.

This chain joins TRBV30 and TRBJ1-5, with 9 bases aligning to TRBD1. The CDR3 consists of 17 residues. CDR1 is GTSNPN and CDR2 is SVGIG in the germline V gene (reference sequence). V shed 1 base, J shed 0 bases, and the junction held 7 bases outside the gene matches. The CDR3 here is CAWSAGTGSYSNQPQHF. The CDR3 nucleotides are TGTGCCTGGAGTGCCGGGACAGGGTCTTATAGCAATCAGCCCCAGCATTTT.

This clone was counted only a few times. This chain joins TRBV7-8 and TRBJ2-3, with 8 nucleotides matching TRBD2. V was pared by 8 bases and J by 1 base, with 5 bases of the junction left unmatched. The CDR3 extends over 14 amino acids. Germline loops: CDR1 SGHVS, CDR2 FQNEAQ. CDR3 DNA: TGTGCCAGCCGTGGGCGGGAGGGCACAGATACGCAGTATTTT. Translated: CASRGREGTDTQYF.

The chain combines TRBV6-1 with TRBJ2-7; 9 nucleotides line up with TRBD2. The trim removed 10 bases at V and 3 bases at J, leaving 13 bases unmatched. This CDR3 comprises 15 residues. CDR1 and CDR2 from the germline V gene are MNHNS and SASEGT. CDR3: CAIRPLAGANYEQYF. DNA of the CDR3: TGTGCCATCAGGCCCTTAGCGGGGGCCAACTACGAGCAGTACTTC.